This TCR beta chain was retrieved from a study of T-cell memory formation after mild COVID-19. The trim removed 1 base at V and 10 bases at J, leaving 6 bases unmatched. Germline CDR1 reads SGHTA; CDR2 reads FQGNSA. The length of the CDR3 is 15 residues. Constant-segment primers served in 5'RACE that generated TCR alpha and TCR beta cDNA libraries bearing sample barcodes and UMIs. In TCRdb, the 5' RACE reads were re-called with MiXCR into one record per CDR3 protein. The data contain 65,000 to 95,000 distinct CDR3 sequences, 10% to 15% of them singletons. Concerning this clonotype: Its cognate antigen is unknown.

Study-level results: There was a balanced CD4/CD8 profile in clones contracting day 15 to 85, and later expanders leaned CD4+. Within pre-infection memory, some responding clones were found, suggesting cross-reactive memory joined.

This sequence was found in a man aged 18 to 30 who had mild COVID-19 (a few samples of this study predate the infection). Cell type and time point are not known. Sequencing was performed on PBMCs or a T cell subset sorted from them (not recorded which). The chain links TRBV7-2 to TRBJ2-1; TRBD2 aligns across 11 bases. CDR3 sequence (DNA): TGTGCCAGCAGCTTAGTGTTGGGACTAGCGGCCGAGCAGTTCTTC. This gives the protein CASSLVLGLAAEQFF.